This is a list of T cell receptor beta chains from one sample in a study of tumor-infiltrating lymphocytes in primary liver carcinoma. One entry per CDR3 protein, called by TCRdb with MiXCR from the multiplex PCR reads. The data contain about 48,000 distinct CDR3 sequences, 70% to 75% of them seen just once; the ten biggest clones take up approximately 25%. Sequencing used liver tumor tissue from sampling region 3. These receptors were obtained from a man aged 40-55 years with primary liver carcinoma and hepatitis B virus infection. Both conserved end residues are part of each CDR3. Each record gives: D gene, V gene, J gene, clone size, CDR3 protein, CDR3 DNA. The D gene is left open where the match is weak. The size entry is marked missing in some rows and otherwise reads once, few, many or a size class.

>.|TRBV10-2|TRBJ2-7|.
CANSESRYGSDGYEHYF
TGCGCCAACAGTGAGTCGAGGTATGGGAGTGATGGCTACGAGCACTACTTC
>TRBD1|TRBV28|TRBJ2-7|many
CASTTQGEAYEQYF
TGTGCCAGCACCACGCAGGGGGAAGCCTACGAGCAGTACTTC
>.|TRBV11-2|TRBJ2-2|once
CTSSGWSAVELFF
TGTACCAGCAGCGGGTGGTCAGCCGTGGAGCTGTTCTTT
>.|TRBV29-1|TRBJ2-1|.
CCVEGHDPKNEQFF
TGCTGCGTTGAAGGGCACGACCCTAAAAATGAGCAGTTCTTC
>TRBD1|TRBV12-3/TRBV12-4|TRBJ1-1|once
CANSVTGLIEAFF
TGTGCCAACAGTGTGACAGGGTTGATTGAAGCTTTCTTT
>.|TRBV18|TRBJ1-5|many
CASSPPASNQPQHF
TGTGCCAGCTCACCACCGGCTAGCAATCAGCCCCAGCATTTT
>TRBD2|TRBV6-1|TRBJ2-7|.
CANTGGAGAAYEQYF
TGTGCCAACACCGGGGGGGCGGGAGCCGCGTACGAGCAATACTTC
>.|TRBV6-2/TRBV6-3|TRBJ2-7|.
CASLLRQDSYEQYF
TGTGCCAGCCTCCTTCGACAGGACTCCTACGAGCAGTACTTC
>.|TRBV29-1|TRBJ2-5|.
CSVRRDGVGTQYF
TGCAGCGTACGCCGGGACGGGGTAGGGACCCAGTACTTC
>TRBD2|TRBV6-1|TRBJ2-1|many
CASSPGLAGEGEQFF
TGTGCCAGCAGCCCGGGACTAGCGGGAGAGGGTGAGCAGTTCTTC
>.|TRBV29-1|TRBJ1-1|.
CSAPETRSTEALF
TGCAGCGCACCGGAGACGAGGAGCACTGAAGCTCTCTTT
>TRBD2|TRBV5-5|TRBJ2-6|.
CASSLRLAEISTGANLLTF
TGTGCCAGCAGCTTGAGACTAGCGGAGATTAGCACTGGGGCCAACCTCCTGACTTTC
>.|TRBV10-3|TRBJ2-6|.
CAISQDNTRGGSSGANVLTF
TGTGCCATCAGCCAAGACAACACGAGGGGGGGGAGCTCTGGGGCCAACGTCCTGACTTTC
>TRBD2|TRBV13|TRBJ2-2|.
CASSLLQLAGEPNGELFF
TGTGCCAGCAGCTTACTACAGCTAGCGGGAGAGCCTAACGGGGAGCTGTTTTTT
>TRBD2|TRBV4-2|TRBJ2-1|.
CVSSQDRSSGYNEQFF
TGTGTAAGCAGCCAAGATAGGTCTAGCGGTTACAATGAGCAGTTCTTC
>.|TRBV6-5|TRBJ2-7|.
CASTGIGGAYEQYF
TGCGCCAGTACTGGGATAGGTGGAGCCTACGAGCAGTACTTC
>TRBD1|TRBV30|TRBJ1-4|many
CARTGTGNEKPFF
TGTGCCCGGACCGGGACAGGGAATGAAAAACCGTTTTTT
>TRBD2|TRBV11-2|TRBJ2-3|.
CASALKGLDALSTDTQYF
TGTGCCAGCGCCTTGAAGGGACTAGACGCCCTTAGCACAGATACACAGTATTTT
>.|TRBV29-1|TRBJ2-1|.
CSMEETEDNEQFF
TGCAGCATGGAGGAGACAGAAGACAATGAGCAGTTCTTC
>TRBD2|TRBV4-1|TRBJ2-7|.
CAGSQMTSGSYEQYF
TGCGCCGGCAGCCAAATGACTAGCGGGAGCTACGAGCAGTACTTC
>.|TRBV19|TRBJ2-2|many
CASSNSEFGTGELFF
TGTGCCAGTAGTAACAGTGAGTTTGGTACCGGGGAGCTGTTTTTT
>TRBD2|TRBV4-2|TRBJ2-1|.
CASSQVLAGVGQFF
TGTGCCAGCAGCCAAGTACTAGCGGGAGTTGGGCAGTTTTTC
>.|TRBV11-2|TRBJ2-7|.
CASILTDTAYGQYF
TGTGCCAGCATCTTAACTGATACTGCCTACGGGCAGTACTTC
>TRBD2|TRBV6-6|TRBJ2-1|.
CANSSTCDLAGNEQFF
TGTGCCAACAGTTCCACATGTGACCTAGCGGGGAATGAGCAGTTCTTC
>.|TRBV5-6|TRBJ2-1|.
CANSSYPVGRNEQFF
TGTGCCAACAGCTCTTACCCCGTGGGGCGCAATGAGCAGTTCTTC
>TRBD2|TRBV7-8|TRBJ2-7|once
CGSSGNKTYEQYF
TGTGGCAGCAGCGGGAACAAGACCTACGAGCAGTACTTC
>.|TRBV21-1|TRBJ1-5|.
CASSSSLGGSANQPLHF
TGTGCCAGCAGCAGTTCTCTAGGGGGTTCGGCCAATCAGCCCCTGCATTTT
>.|TRBV6-5|TRBJ2-5|once
CASRSSPLREIQYF
TGTGCCAGCAGATCCTCACCCCTACGAGAGATCCAGTACTTC
>TRBD1|TRBV25-1|TRBJ2-2|once
CAISDRGPRHTGELFF
TGTGCCATCAGTGACAGGGGACCACGCCACACCGGGGAGCTGTTTTTT
>.|TRBV18|TRBJ2-7|.
CASSPGSKNEQYF
TGTGCCAGCTCACCAGGATCGAAAAACGAGCAGTACTTC
>.|TRBV12-3/TRBV12-4|TRBJ1-2|.
CTSSSENYDYTF
TGTACCAGCAGTTCGGAGAACTATGACTACACCTTC
>.|TRBV10-3|TRBJ2-3|.
CAISEGPNNQPQYF
TGTGCCATCAGTGAAGGGCCGAACAATCAGCCCCAGTATTTT
>.|TRBV7-9|TRBJ2-6|.
CASTGEDSGVNVLNF
TGTGCCAGCACCGGGGAAGACTCTGGGGTCAACGTCCTGAATTTC
>.|TRBV4-1|TRBJ2-3|.
CASSLTKMYGADTQYF
TGCGCCAGCAGCCTTACCAAAATGTATGGGGCAGATACGCAGTATTTT
>.|TRBV11-2|TRBJ2-4|.
CASSPRLGLDIQYF
TGTGCCAGCAGCCCCCGACTGGGGTTGGACATTCAGTACTTC